These 14 T cell receptor beta chains were sequenced from one sample in a study of OX40 agonist ivuxolimab in advanced cancers. The data were produced by immunoSEQ multiplex PCR, yet TCRdb's version contains in-frame clones alone and is incomplete. The top ten hold roughly 0.41% of the sample, which has tens of thousands of clones, about 80% seen once. The source material was CD4+ or CD8+ T cells sorted from blood, sampled in a trial of the OX40 agonist ivuxolimab. The receptors come from an adult with an advanced solid tumor such as melanoma, head and neck, liver or kidney cancer.

The V gene is TRBV11-2, the J gene TRBJ2-3, with D unresolved. The CDR3 consists of 13 residues. V dropped 3 bases and J dropped 2 bases, with 6 bases sitting between them. Germline CDR1 reads SGHAT; CDR2 reads FQNNGV. CDR3: CASSLGYTDTQYF. In nucleotides, the CDR3 is TGTGCCAGCAGCTTGGGCTACACAGATACGCAGTATTTT.

The chain links TRBV28 to TRBJ2-5, with D tentatively TRBD2 (6 bases). The CDR3 loop spans 14 amino acids. From germline, CDR1 is MDHEN and CDR2 SYDVKM. Trimming pared 2 bases from V and 1 base from J, leaving 8 bases between. The chain's CDR3 is CASSLIAVQETQYF. Written as DNA, the CDR3 is TGTGCCAGCAGTTTAATAGCGGTCCAAGAGACCCAGTACTTC.

The chain has TRBV4-3 and TRBJ2-7; the D gene is possibly TRBD1 (8 bases). CDR1 is LGHNA and CDR2 is YSLEER in the germline V gene. The CDR3 is 16 amino acids. Trimming pared 1 base from V and 4 bases from J, leaving 17 bases between. The CDR3 coding sequence is TGCGCCAGCAGCCAAGGGCTAGGACAGGGAGGGTACGAGCAGTACTTC. Protein sequence: CASSQGLGQGGYEQYF.

This clone has only one observation. The chain is built from TRBV7-9 and TRBJ1-1; D possibly corresponds to TRBD1 (6 bases). V was pared by 5 bases and J by 5 bases, with 15 bases between. This CDR3 region has 14 residues. Germline loops: CDR1 SEHNR, CDR2 FQNEAQ (reference sequence). Here the CDR3 DNA reads TGTGCCAGCAGCCGTAACCAGGGGAGGACTGAAGCTTTCTTT. Encoded protein: CASSRNQGRTEAFF.

Points on this clone: This same CDR3 is encoded by further DNA sequences in the sample. The chain couples TRBV5-1 to TRBJ1-1; D might be TRBD1 (5 bases). V was pared by 0 bases and J by 1 base, with 7 bases between. The length of the CDR3 is 14 residues. Germline V gene sequence: CDR1 SGHRS, CDR2 YFSETQ. The CDR3 sequence is CASSLGQPNTEAFF. CDR3 nucleotides: TGCGCCAGCAGCTTGGGACAGCCGAACACTGAAGCTTTCTTT. Full variable domain (remainder filled in from reference TRBV5-1 and TRBJ1-1): KAGVTQTPRYLIKTRGQQVTLSCSPISGHRSVSWYQQTPGQGLQFLFEYFSETQRNKGNFPGRFSGRQFSNSRSEMNVSTLELGDSALYLCASSLGQPNTEAFFGQGTRLTVV.

The chain is built from TRBV7-2 and TRBJ2-7; the D call may be TRBD1 or TRBD2 (5 bases each). Trimming cost V 10 bases and J 3 bases, with 16 bases left between them. Germline V CDR1 and CDR2: SGHTA, FQGNSA. CDR3 length equals 13 residues. Here the CDR3 reads CATGPYGGYEQYF. For the CDR3, the DNA is TGTGCCACAGGGCCCTATGGGGGCTACGAGCAGTACTTC.

The chain links TRBV30 to TRBJ2-5, with 7 bases aligning to TRBD2. The J call may be incorrect, as the DNA end agrees better with TRBJ2-7. CDR3 length: 16 residues. CDR1 is GTSNPN, CDR2 SVGIG, per germline (reference sequence). The CDR3 coding sequence is TGTGCCTGGAGTGAGGGGAGCGGGACTGACTCCTACGAGCAGTACTTC. This codes for CAWSEGSGTDSYEQYF.

The rearrangement joins TRBV5-5 to TRBJ1-4; TRBD1 matches at 9 bases. Germline CDR1 SGHKS, CDR2 YYEKEE (reference sequence). The CDR3 loop spans 15 amino acids. The ends lost 5 bases at V and 3 bases at J; junction bases unmatched: 5. The DNA of the CDR3 is TGTGCCAGCAGTACGCGGGACAGGGCTAATGAAAAACTGTTTTTT. Translation: CASSTRDRANEKLFF. Drawing the rest from reference TRBV5-5 and TRBJ1-4, the complete variable domain is DAGVTQSPTHLIKTRGQQVTLRCSPISGHKSVSWYQQVLGQGPQFIFQYYEKEERGRGNFPDRFSARQFPNYSSELNVNALLLGDSALYLCASSTRDRANEKLFFGSGTQLSVL.

The chain carries TRBV2 and TRBJ1-2; perhaps TRBD1 as D (5 bases). The CDR3 runs 12 residues. In germline, CDR1 is SNHLY, CDR2 FYNNEI. The V and J ends lost 3 bases and 8 bases respectively, with 10 bases between them. CDR3 region: CASSDRWDGYTF. The CDR3 coding sequence is TGTGCCAGCAGTGACAGGTGGGACGGCTACACCTTC.

The V gene is TRBV5-1, the J gene TRBJ1-1; D gene ambiguous. This CDR3 comprises 13 residues. Looked up from germline, CDR1 is SGHRS and CDR2 is YFSETQ. Trimming took off 1 base at V and 4 bases at J, with 8 bases between the two ends. The chain's CDR3 is CASSLKAGTEAFF. The CDR3 bases are TGCGCCAGCAGCTTGAAGGCAGGCACTGAAGCTTTCTTT.

The chain links TRBV29-1 to TRBJ1-3; no firm D call. The CDR3 covers 13 residues. V lost 2 bases to trimming and J lost 4 bases, with 9 bases between them. Germline V CDR1 and CDR2: SQVTM, ANQGSEA. CDR3 coding DNA: TGCAGCGTTGAACCTGCTCTGGGAAACACCATATATTTT. Its translation: CSVEPALGNTIYF. Full variable domain (rest looked up from reference TRBV29-1 and TRBJ1-3): SAVISQKPSRDICQRGTSLTIQCQVDSQVTMMFWYRQQPGQSLTLIATANQGSEATYESGFVIDKFPISRPNLTFSTLTVSNMSPEDSSIYLCSVEPALGNTIYFGEGSWLTVV.

The chain combines TRBV6-5 with TRBJ2-1, with D perhaps matching TRBD2 (7 bases). This CDR3 region has 14 residues. Germline V lookup: CDR1 MNHEY, CDR2 SVGAGI. Trimming left V 4 bases short and J 7 bases short, with 14 bases between. The CDR3 is CASSLGAGVNEQFF. DNA of the CDR3: TGTGCCAGCAGTTTGGGGGCGGGGGTAAATGAGCAGTTCTTC.

The chain recombines TRBV7-2 with TRBJ1-5; D uncertain. The CDR3 covers 15 residues. CDR1 and CDR2 from the germline V gene are SGHTA and FQGNSA. V gave up 1 base and J gave up 6 bases, with 13 bases separating them. The CDR3 region has the DNA TGTGCCAGCAGCTTAGATGGCCAATCGGTTCAGCCCCAGCATTTT. Amino acid sequence: CASSLDGQSVQPQHF.

The V and J genes are TRBV30 and TRBJ1-5, with TRBD1 as a possible D gene (5 bases). V lost 0 bases, J lost 9 bases, and 18 bases lay in between. CDR1 is GTSNPN and CDR2 is SVGIG in the germline V gene (reference sequence). CDR3 length equals 15 residues. The chain's CDR3 is CAWSVPGTSTRPQHF. CDR3 bases: TGTGCCTGGAGTGTACCCGGGACCTCGACACGGCCCCAGCATTTT.